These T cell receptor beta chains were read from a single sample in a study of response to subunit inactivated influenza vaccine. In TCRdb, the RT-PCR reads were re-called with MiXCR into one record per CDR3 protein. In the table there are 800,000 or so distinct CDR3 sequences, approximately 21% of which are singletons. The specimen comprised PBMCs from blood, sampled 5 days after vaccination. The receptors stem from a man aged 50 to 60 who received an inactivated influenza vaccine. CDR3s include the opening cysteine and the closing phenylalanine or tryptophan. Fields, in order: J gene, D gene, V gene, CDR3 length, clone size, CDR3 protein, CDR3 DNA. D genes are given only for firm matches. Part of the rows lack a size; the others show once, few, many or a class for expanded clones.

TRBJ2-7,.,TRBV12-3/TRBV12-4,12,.,CSSSLAQFEQYF,TGTTCCAGCAGTTTAGCACAATTCGAGCAGTACTTC
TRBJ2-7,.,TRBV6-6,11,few,CASSRQFEQYF,TGTGCCAGCAGTCGACAGTTCGAGCAGTACTTC
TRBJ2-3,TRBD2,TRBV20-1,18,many,CSARPGLAGPPFTDTQYF,TGCAGTGCTAGGCCGGGACTAGCGGGTCCCCCCTTCACAGATACGCAGTATTTT
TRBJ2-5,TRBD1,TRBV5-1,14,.,CASSLWTGRETQYF,TGCGCCAGCAGCTTATGGACAGGGCGGGAGACCCAGTACTTC
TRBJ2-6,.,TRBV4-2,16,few,CASSQAMGAGANVLTF,TGTGCCAGCAGCCAGGCCATGGGAGCTGGGGCCAACGTCCTGACTTTC
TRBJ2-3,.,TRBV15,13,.,CATRPSFPDTQYF,TGTGCCACCAGGCCTAGTTTTCCAGATACGCAGTATTTT
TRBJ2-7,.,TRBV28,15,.,CASSPSAGTFGEQYF,TGTGCCAGCAGTCCTTCCGCAGGGACTTTCGGCGAGCAGTACTTC
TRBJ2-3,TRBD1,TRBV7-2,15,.,CASSLGTGGRGTQYF,TGTGCCAGCAGCTTAGGGACAGGGGGCAGGGGTACGCAGTATTTT
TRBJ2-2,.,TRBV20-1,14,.,CSALGTVQPGELFF,TGCAGTGCCCTCGGGACGGTACAACCCGGGGAGCTGTTTTTT
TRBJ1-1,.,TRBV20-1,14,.,CSAREGGPNTEAFF,TGCAGTGCTAGAGAGGGGGGTCCGAACACTGAAGCTTTCTTT
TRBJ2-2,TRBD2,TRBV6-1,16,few,CASNGLAGGPVGELFF,TGTGCCAGCAATGGACTAGCGGGAGGGCCGGTCGGGGAGCTGTTTTTT
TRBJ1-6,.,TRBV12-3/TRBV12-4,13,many,CASSSGAYSPLHF,TGTGCCAGCAGTAGCGGCGCCTATTCACCCCTCCACTTT
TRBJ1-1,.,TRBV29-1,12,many,CSVWQGNTEAFF,TGCAGCGTATGGCAGGGGAACACTGAAGCTTTCTTT
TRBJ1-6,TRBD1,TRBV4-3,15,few,CASSQVGQGVSPLHF,TGCGCCAGCAGCCAAGTGGGACAGGGAGTTTCACCCCTCCACTTT
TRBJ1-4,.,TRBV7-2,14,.,CASSSDSANEKLFF,TGTGCCAGCAGCTCGGACTCTGCTAATGAAAAACTGTTTTTT
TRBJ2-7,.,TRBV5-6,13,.,CASSLAQPYEQYF,TGTGCCAGCAGCTTGGCCCAGCCCTACGAGCAGTACTTC
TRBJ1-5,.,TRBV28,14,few,CASMTMSNNQPQHF,TGTGCCAGCATGACTATGTCAAACAATCAGCCCCAGCATTTT
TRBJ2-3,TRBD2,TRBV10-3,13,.,CAIRRGDADTQYF,TGTGCCATCAGACGGGGGGACGCCGATACGCAGTATTTT
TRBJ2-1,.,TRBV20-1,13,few,CSAVSRENFEQFF,TGCAGTGCTGTCTCACGGGAGAATTTTGAGCAGTTCTTC
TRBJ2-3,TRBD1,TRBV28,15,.,CAGSRTGYSTDTQYF,TGTGCCGGATCGAGGACAGGGTACTCCACAGATACGCAGTATTTT
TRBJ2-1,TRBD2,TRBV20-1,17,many,CSARGILASGGANEQFF,TGCAGTGCTAGAGGAATTTTGGCTAGCGGAGGCGCTAATGAGCAGTTCTTC
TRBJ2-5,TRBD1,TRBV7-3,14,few,CASSQGQAPGTQYF,TGTGCCAGCAGCCAGGGACAGGCCCCCGGGACCCAGTACTTC
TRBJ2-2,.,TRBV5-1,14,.,CASSLYTNTGELFF,TGCGCCAGCAGCTTATATACGAACACCGGGGAGCTGTTTTTT
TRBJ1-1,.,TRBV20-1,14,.,CSARPDSLFTEAFF,TGCAGTGCTAGACCGGACAGTTTGTTCACTGAAGCTTTCTTT
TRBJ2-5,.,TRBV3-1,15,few,CASSHTWSGQETQYF,TGTGCCAGCAGCCACACTTGGAGCGGACAAGAGACCCAGTACTTC
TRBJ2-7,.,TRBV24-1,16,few,CATSDARDGEAYEQYF,TGTGCCACCAGTGATGCCCGGGACGGCGAAGCCTACGAGCAGTACTTC
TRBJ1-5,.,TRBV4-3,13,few,CASSQGPYQPQHF,TGCGCCAGCAGCCAAGGTCCGTATCAGCCCCAGCATTTT
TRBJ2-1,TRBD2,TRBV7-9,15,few,CASSLSASGYNEQFF,TGTGCCAGCAGCTTATCGGCTAGCGGTTACAATGAGCAGTTCTTC
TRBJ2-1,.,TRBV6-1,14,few,CASTELGLYNEQFF,TGTGCCAGCACAGAACTAGGCCTATACAATGAGCAGTTCTTC
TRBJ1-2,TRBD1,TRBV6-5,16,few,CASSYSTGALNYGYTF,TGTGCCAGCAGTTACTCAACAGGGGCGCTAAACTATGGCTACACCTTC
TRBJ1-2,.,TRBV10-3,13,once,CAISEGTSGGYTF,TGTGCCATCAGTGAGGGTACCTCGGGTGGCTACACCTTC
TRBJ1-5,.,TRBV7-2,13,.,CASSFDRSQPQHF,TGTGCCAGCAGCTTTGACAGAAGCCAGCCCCAGCATTTT
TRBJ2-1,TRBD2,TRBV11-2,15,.,CASSVGLAERNEQFF,TGTGCCAGCAGCGTGGGACTAGCGGAGCGGAATGAGCAGTTCTTC
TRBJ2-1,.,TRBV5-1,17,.,CASSLGLRGANYNEQFF,TGCGCCAGCAGCCTAGGCCTCCGGGGGGCTAACTACAATGAGCAGTTCTTC
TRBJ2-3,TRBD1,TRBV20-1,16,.,CSALDRGSKSTDTQYF,TGCAGTGCCCTGGACAGGGGGTCAAAAAGCACAGATACGCAGTATTTT
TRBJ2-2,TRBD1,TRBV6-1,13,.,CASTGTGFGELFF,TGTGCCAGCACCGGGACAGGGTTCGGGGAGCTGTTTTTT
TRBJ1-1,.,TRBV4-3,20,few,CASSPKRTRGWKGLNTEAFF,TGCGCCAGCAGCCCAAAGCGGACAAGGGGCTGGAAGGGATTGAACACTGAAGCTTTCTTT
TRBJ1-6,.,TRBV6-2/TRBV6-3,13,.,CASRTIRNSPLHF,TGTGCCAGCAGAACGATCAGGAATTCACCCCTCCACTTT
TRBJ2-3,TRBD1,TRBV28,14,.,CASSLSGGGNTQYF,TGTGCCAGCAGTTTATCAGGGGGCGGGAATACGCAGTATTTT
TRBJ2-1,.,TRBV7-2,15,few,CASSLFGVGYNEQFF,TGTGCCAGCAGCTTATTCGGGGTGGGCTACAATGAGCAGTTCTTC
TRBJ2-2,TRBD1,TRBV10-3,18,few,CAISESARGQRTPGELFF,TGTGCCATCAGTGAGTCGGCCAGGGGACAGCGTACTCCCGGGGAGCTGTTTTTT
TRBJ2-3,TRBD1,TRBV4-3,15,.,CASSQRQGGTDTQYF,TGCGCCAGCAGCCAACGACAGGGAGGCACAGATACGCAGTATTTT
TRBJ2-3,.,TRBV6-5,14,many,CASSTGKFTDTQYF,TGTGCCAGCAGTACTGGGAAGTTCACAGATACGCAGTATTTT
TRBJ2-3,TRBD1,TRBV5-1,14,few,CASSTGGAPDTQYF,TGCGCCAGCAGTACAGGGGGCGCACCAGATACGCAGTATTTT
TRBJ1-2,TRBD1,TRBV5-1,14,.,CASSTPTGGDGYTF,TGCGCCAGCAGCACCCCGACAGGGGGCGATGGCTACACCTTC
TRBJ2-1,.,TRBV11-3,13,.,CASSLDYKSEQFF,TGTGCCAGCAGCTTAGATTACAAAAGTGAGCAGTTCTTC